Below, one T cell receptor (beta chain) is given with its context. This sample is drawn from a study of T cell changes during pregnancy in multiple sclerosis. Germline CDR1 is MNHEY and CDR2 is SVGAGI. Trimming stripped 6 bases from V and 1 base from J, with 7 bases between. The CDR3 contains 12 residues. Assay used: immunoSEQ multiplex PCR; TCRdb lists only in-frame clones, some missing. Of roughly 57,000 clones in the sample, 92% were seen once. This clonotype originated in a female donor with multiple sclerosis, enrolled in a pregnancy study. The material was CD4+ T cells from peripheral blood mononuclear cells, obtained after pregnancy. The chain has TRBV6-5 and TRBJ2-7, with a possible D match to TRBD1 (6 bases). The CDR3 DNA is TGTGCCAGCAGGCAGGGGTCCTACGAGCAGTACTTC. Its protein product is CASRQGSYEQYF.